This T cell receptor beta chain was found in a study of technical replicates of blood from a few donors. This CDR3 has 17 amino acids. The germline V gene encodes CDR1 LGHNA and CDR2 YSLEER. V lost 0 bases and J lost 4, with 18 bases in between. The protocol was immunoSEQ multiplex PCR, while the TCRdb copy is restricted to in-frame clones and leaves out a portion. The table has some 57,000 clones, roughly 86% seen once. The sample comprised PBMCs. This chain links TRBV4-3 with TRBJ1-2; D is undetermined. The receptor comes from a human donor in good health. Some clones in this sample may be carry-over from other donors' samples. CDR3 loop: CASSQDRAGTALYGYTF. CDR3 coding DNA: TGCGCCAGCAGCCAAGATCGAGCCGGAACAGCCCTCTATGGCTACACCTTC.